This T cell receptor beta chain is drawn from a study of vaccination and CD4 T cells after COVID-19. Note on this clonotype: Antigen unknown.

Study-wide findings and caveats: Counts of SARS-CoV-2-reactive clonotypes had a median that went from 21 to 38, a nonsignificant change.

Germline assignment: CDR1 DFQATT and CDR2 SNEGSKA (reference sequence). The V gene end was trimmed by 5 bases and the J gene end by 5 bases; junction bases not matched to a gene: 5. The length of the CDR3 is 12 residues. Specified treatment: roughly ten-day PBMC culture with coronavirus spike peptide pools or control peptides (ViraFEST assay). Researchers used the Oncomine TCR Beta short-read assay to sequence DNA from cultured CD4+ T cells. From cultured CD4+ T cells, genomic DNA was extracted. TCRdb reprocessed the PCR reads via MiXCR and lists one record per CDR3 protein. The sample includes more than 10,000 distinct CDR3 sequences, roughly three quarters of them seen just once.

V is TRBV20-1 and J is TRBJ2-5; 7 bases map to TRBD1. The sample consisted of CD4+ T cells from blood, cultured in vitro. The receptor was derived from a human donor who had recovered from COVID-19. The chain's CDR3 is CSAPLQGETQYF. In nucleotides, the CDR3 is TGCAGTGCTCCCCTACAGGGGGAGACCCAGTACTTC.